Described below is a single T cell receptor beta chain sequence and its context. This clone occurred once. Which antigen it targets is not known. Base qualities were left out, and no much larger clone turns up one base away. Libraries were prepared through the immunoSEQ multiplex PCR assay. TCRdb limited this immuneACCESS table to in-frame rearrangements with V and J called. A share of clones is missing; checked studies link under half to unresolved V genes, and the rest is unexplained. For this sample the table gives tens of thousands of clones, of which roughly nine tenths were detected only once. Under 0.95% of the sample is held by the ten biggest clonotypes. This entry belongs to a study of control samples from healthy donors and cancer patients (dated by TCRdb to the early 2020s). Counted from cysteine to phenylalanine, this CDR3 has 13 amino acids. Just the 39-base CDR3 DNA is kept, in frame starting at base 1. Via the germline V gene, CDR1 is SGHTA and CDR2 FQGNSA. V drops 5 bases and J drops 8 bases, leaving 13 bases in between.

Sequences were obtained from PBMCs. The sequence joins TRBV7-2 to TRBJ2-1; the D segment cannot be called with confidence. This TCR was sampled from a man aged 30 to 45 with colorectal cancer. The DNA sequence reads TGTGCCAGCAGCCCTGAGGTGGTGCATGAGCAGTTCTTC. The translation is CASSPEVVHEQFF.